This is a list of T cell receptor beta chains from one sample in a study of cytomegalovirus exposure and HLA in healthy donors. The repertoire was sequenced with immunoSEQ multiplex PCR; TCRdb's copy has only in-frame clones and lacks some. The table lists 250,000 to 350,000 clones, roughly two thirds of them singletons. The sequencing sample was made of PBMCs. The receptors originated from a female donor in good health and CMV-seronegative. Each CDR3 is given with its conserved first and last residue. D genes are given only for firm matches. Where a row states a size, it is once, few, many or the class of an expanded clone; other rows omit it.

v_call,d_call,j_call,clone_size,cdr3_nt,cdr3_aa
TRBV4-1,NA,TRBJ2-4,few,TGCGCCAGCAGCCACACCTCGGCCCCCGCGAGGGACATTCAGTACTTC,CASSHTSAPARDIQYF
TRBV28,NA,TRBJ1-2,NA,TGTGCCAGCAGTCGAGCGGGGGGCTATGGCTACACCTTC,CASSRAGGYGYTF
TRBV28,TRBD2,TRBJ2-7,NA,TGTGCCAGCAGTTTCTACTGGAGTGGCGGGAGGGCCTACGAGCAGTACTTC,CASSFYWSGGRAYEQYF
TRBV14,TRBD2,TRBJ2-7,few,TGTGCCAGCAGCCCCTGGCTAGCGGGAGGTCACAACGAGCAGTACTTC,CASSPWLAGGHNEQYF
TRBV6-5,NA,TRBJ1-3,few,TGTGCCAGCAGTTACTCCACAGGGAGAAACACCATATATTTT,CASSYSTGRNTIYF
TRBV7-8,NA,TRBJ2-1,NA,TGTGCCAGCAGCTTATCAGGGCTCAATGAGCAGTTCTTC,CASSLSGLNEQFF
TRBV19,NA,TRBJ2-3,few,TGTGCCAGTAGTTGGGGAACAGGCGACTCCACAGATACGCAGTATTTT,CASSWGTGDSTDTQYF
TRBV7-3,NA,TRBJ2-3,NA,TGTGCCAGCAGCGTGGCGGGGAGCACAGATACGCAGTGTTTT,CASSVAGSTDTQCF
TRBV11-3,TRBD2,TRBJ2-1,NA,TGTGCCAGCAGTTACCACCTAGCGGGAGTGGGGAATGAGCAGTTCTTC,CASSYHLAGVGNEQFF
TRBV29-1,TRBD1,TRBJ1-2,NA,TGCAGCGCCGAGAAGAAAGACAGGACAGGCGCGGGCGGCTACACCTTC,CSAEKKDRTGAGGYTF
TRBV4-1,NA,TRBJ1-1,NA,TGCGCCAGCAGTCCAGAGGAAAACACTGAAGCTTTCTTT,CASSPEENTEAFF
TRBV28,TRBD1,TRBJ2-7,NA,TGTGCCAGCAGTTGGCTCCGGGACAGCGTCTACGAGCAGTACTTC,CASSWLRDSVYEQYF
TRBV30,NA,TRBJ1-4,NA,TGTGCCTGGAGTCTAGGGGGATCTAATGAAAAACTGTTTTTT,CAWSLGGSNEKLFF
TRBV6-1,NA,TRBJ2-7,NA,TGTGCCAGCAGGGTACAGGGTATGACCTACGAGCAGTACTTC,CASRVQGMTYEQYF
TRBV21-1,NA,TRBJ1-1,NA,TGTGCCAGCAGCAAAGGTGGGGGGGGCAGGGGCGAGTTTATGAACACTGAAGCTTTCTTT,CASSKGGGGRGEFMNTEAFF
TRBV7-2,TRBD1,TRBJ2-3,NA,TGTGCCAGCAGCCAGGACAGGGGGACAGATACGCAGTATTTT,CASSQDRGTDTQYF
TRBV11-2,NA,TRBJ1-2,NA,TGTGCCAGCAGCTTAGGGACAAGCTATGGCTACACCTTC,CASSLGTSYGYTF
TRBV28,TRBD2,TRBJ2-4,NA,TGTGCCAGCAGTTCTAGGCTAGCGGCTTCCGGCAAAAACATTCAGTACTTC,CASSSRLAASGKNIQYF
TRBV28,TRBD1,TRBJ1-2,few,TGTGCCAGCAGTCCCGGACAGGGGGCTCGTGGCTACACCTTC,CASSPGQGARGYTF
TRBV7-9,TRBD2,TRBJ2-7,NA,TGTGCCAGCAGCGAACTAGCGGGAGACAACGAGCAGTACTTC,CASSELAGDNEQYF
TRBV11-2,NA,TRBJ1-1,NA,TGTGCCAGCAGCTACTCTACCGTGAACACTGAAGCTTTCTTT,CASSYSTVNTEAFF
TRBV5-4,TRBD2,TRBJ2-7,NA,TGTGCCAGCAGTTATACCGGGACTAGCTCTGACGAGCAGTACTTC,CASSYTGTSSDEQYF
TRBV7-3,TRBD2,TRBJ2-7,NA,TGTGCCAGCAGCTCACTCGGCGGGGGATACGAGCAGTACTTC,CASSSLGGGYEQYF
TRBV28,NA,TRBJ1-2,NA,TGTGCCATTTCGACAGCGCAAAACTATGGCTACACCTTC,CAISTAQNYGYTF